The rows below give T cell receptor beta chains drawn from one sample of a study of regulatory T cells in long-lasting Graves disease. TCRdb re-called the multiplex PCR reads with MiXCR, one entry per CDR3 protein. In the table there are 500,000 to 800,000 distinct CDR3 sequences, approximately 31% of which are singletons. The specimen comprised peripheral blood mononuclear cells (PBMCs), sampled when the disease was refractory, from a patient treated with antithyroid drugs. These receptors came from a female donor with Graves disease. Each CDR3 is given with its conserved first and last residue. Each record gives: V gene, clone size, J gene, D gene, CDR3 protein, CDR3 DNA. A D gene is named only where the DNA matches it firmly. Clone sizes are given selectively: once, few, many, or a class where the clone is expanded.

v_gene: TRBV20-1
abundance: -
j_gene: TRBJ1-5
d_gene: -
CDR3aa: CSARVAGGHQPQHF
CDR3nt: TGCAGTGCTAGAGTCGCTGGGGGGCATCAGCCCCAGCATTTT

v_gene: TRBV2
abundance: -
j_gene: TRBJ2-1
d_gene: -
CDR3aa: CASSEGLAGNEQFF
CDR3nt: TGTGCCAGCAGTGAAGGGCTAGCAGGCAATGAGCAGTTCTTC

v_gene: TRBV9
abundance: -
j_gene: TRBJ1-2
d_gene: TRBD1
CDR3aa: CASSVGQGNSYGYTF
CDR3nt: TGTGCCAGCAGCGTAGGACAGGGGAACTCCTATGGCTACACCTTC

v_gene: TRBV9
abundance: -
j_gene: TRBJ2-7
d_gene: -
CDR3aa: CASSVDGSSLLEQYF
CDR3nt: TGTGCCAGCAGCGTAGATGGATCCTCATTGCTCGAGCAGTACTTC

v_gene: TRBV20-1
abundance: once
j_gene: TRBJ2-7
d_gene: -
CDR3aa: CSASRGALVYEQYF
CDR3nt: TGCAGTGCTAGTCGGGGCGCACTAGTCTACGAGCAGTACTTC

v_gene: TRBV29-1
abundance: -
j_gene: TRBJ2-1
d_gene: TRBD2
CDR3aa: CSVIAGLSYNEQFF
CDR3nt: TGCAGCGTAATAGCGGGACTCTCCTACAATGAGCAGTTCTTC

v_gene: TRBV9
abundance: few
j_gene: TRBJ1-1
d_gene: -
CDR3aa: CASSQTGTLRTGTNDAEAFF
CDR3nt: TGTGCCAGCAGCCAGACAGGCACTTTACGCACAGGAACGAATGACGCTGAAGCTTTCTTT

v_gene: TRBV29-1
abundance: -
j_gene: TRBJ1-4
d_gene: -
CDR3aa: CSASGTEINEKLFF
CDR3nt: TGCAGCGCCTCAGGGACGGAGATTAATGAAAAACTGTTTTTT

v_gene: TRBV9
abundance: -
j_gene: TRBJ1-1
d_gene: TRBD1
CDR3aa: CASTTATTGGSEAFF
CDR3nt: TGTGCCAGCACCACCGCAACTACAGGGGGATCTGAAGCTTTCTTT

v_gene: TRBV7-9
abundance: -
j_gene: TRBJ1-2
d_gene: -
CDR3aa: CASSFKQGTGYTF
CDR3nt: TGTGCCAGCAGCTTTAAACAGGGAACTGGCTACACCTTC

v_gene: TRBV7-2
abundance: -
j_gene: TRBJ2-5
d_gene: TRBD2
CDR3aa: CASSLRGSGGWETQYF
CDR3nt: TGTGCCAGCAGCTTAAGGGGTTCGGGAGGGTGGGAGACCCAGTACTTC

v_gene: TRBV7-9
abundance: many
j_gene: TRBJ1-5
d_gene: -
CDR3aa: CASSPRGGRAPQHF
CDR3nt: TGTGCCAGCAGCCCTCGTGGGGGGCGGGCGCCCCAGCATTTT

v_gene: TRBV20-1
abundance: -
j_gene: TRBJ1-1
d_gene: -
CDR3aa: CSAASSNTEAFF
CDR3nt: TGCAGTGCCGCCTCCAGTAACACTGAAGCTTTCTTT